Here is one TCR beta chain with its context. It has no known antigen specificity. The record has no base qualities; no much larger clone is one base away. The CDR3 sequence holds 14 residues, the cysteine and phenylalanine included. The read is trimmed to its CDR3 DNA, 42 bases read in frame from base 1. CDR1 MNHEY and CDR2 SMNVEV are derived from the germline V gene (reference sequence). V and J are truncated by 3 bases and 1 base respectively, leaving an intervening sequence of 9 bases. This entry is derived from a study of control samples from healthy donors and cancer patients (dated by TCRdb to the early 2020s). The library was made by the immunoSEQ multiplex PCR assay. What TCRdb holds here is the immuneACCESS table cut down to in-frame rearrangements. Part of the clones is not present; checked against another copy, under half of the missing clones reflect an unresolved V gene, and the others are unexplained. The sample table shows about 75,000 clones, and less than 95% are seen once. The ten most abundant clones make up about 6.2% of the sample.

Sequenced sample: blood. The TCR comes from a woman in her thirties or forties in good health. The chain employs TRBV27 and TRBJ1-1; a confident D gene designation cannot be given. The CDR3 sequence is CASSFYGENTEAFF. In nucleotide form, the sequence is TGTGCCAGCAGTTTTTACGGGGAGAACACTGAAGCTTTCTTT.